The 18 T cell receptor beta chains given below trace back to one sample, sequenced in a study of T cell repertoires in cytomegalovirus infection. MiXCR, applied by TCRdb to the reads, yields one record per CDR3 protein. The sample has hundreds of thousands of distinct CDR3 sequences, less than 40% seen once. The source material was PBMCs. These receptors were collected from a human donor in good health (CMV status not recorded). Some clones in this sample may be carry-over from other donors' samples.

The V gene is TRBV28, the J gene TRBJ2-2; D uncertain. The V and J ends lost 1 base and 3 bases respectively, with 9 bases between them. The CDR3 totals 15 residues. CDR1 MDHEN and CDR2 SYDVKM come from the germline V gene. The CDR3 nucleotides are TGTGCCAGCAGTTTATCACAAGAGGACACCGGGGAGCTGTTTTTT. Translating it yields CASSLSQEDTGELFF.

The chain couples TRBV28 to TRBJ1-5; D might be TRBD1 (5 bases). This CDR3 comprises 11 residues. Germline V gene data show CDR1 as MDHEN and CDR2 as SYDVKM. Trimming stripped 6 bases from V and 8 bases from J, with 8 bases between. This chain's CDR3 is CASSWGEPQHF. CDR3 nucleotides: TGTGCCAGCAGCTGGGGCGAGCCCCAGCATTTT.

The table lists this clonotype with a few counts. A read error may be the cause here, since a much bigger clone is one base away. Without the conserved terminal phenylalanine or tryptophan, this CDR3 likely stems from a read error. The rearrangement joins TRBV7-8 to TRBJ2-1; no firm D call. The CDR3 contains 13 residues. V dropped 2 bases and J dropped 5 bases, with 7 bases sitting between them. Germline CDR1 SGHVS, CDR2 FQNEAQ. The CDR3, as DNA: TGTGCCAGCAGCTTACAGCGTAACAATGAGCAGTTCGTC. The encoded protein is CASSLQRNNEQFV.

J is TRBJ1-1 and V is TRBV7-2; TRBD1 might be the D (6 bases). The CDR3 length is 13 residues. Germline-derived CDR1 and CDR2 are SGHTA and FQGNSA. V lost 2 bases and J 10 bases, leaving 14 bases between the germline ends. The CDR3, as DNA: TGTGCCAGCAGCTTAAAGACAGGTACCCTAGCTTTCTTT. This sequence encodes CASSLKTGTLAFF.

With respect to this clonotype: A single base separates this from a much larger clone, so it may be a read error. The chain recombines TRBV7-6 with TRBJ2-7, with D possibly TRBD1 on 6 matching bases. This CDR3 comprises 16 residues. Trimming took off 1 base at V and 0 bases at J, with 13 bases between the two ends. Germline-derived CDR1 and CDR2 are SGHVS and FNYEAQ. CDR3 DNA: TGTGCCAGCAGCTTAGTCGGTGGGACATCCTCCTACGAGCAGTACTTC. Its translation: CASSLVGGTSSYEQYF.

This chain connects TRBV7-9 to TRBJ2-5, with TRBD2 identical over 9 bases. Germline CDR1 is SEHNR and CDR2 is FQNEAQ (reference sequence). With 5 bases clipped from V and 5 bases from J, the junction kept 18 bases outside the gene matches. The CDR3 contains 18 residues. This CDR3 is CASSHPTKLSGSQETQYF. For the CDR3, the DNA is TGTGCCAGCAGCCACCCCACGAAACTTAGCGGGAGTCAGGAGACCCAGTACTTC.

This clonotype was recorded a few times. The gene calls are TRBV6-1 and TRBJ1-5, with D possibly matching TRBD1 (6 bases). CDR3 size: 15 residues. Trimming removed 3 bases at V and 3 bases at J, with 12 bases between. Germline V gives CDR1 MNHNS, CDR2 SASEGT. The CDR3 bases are TGTGCCAGCAGTGATAGAGGACAGTCCAATCAGCCCCAGCATTTT. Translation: CASSDRGQSNQPQHF.

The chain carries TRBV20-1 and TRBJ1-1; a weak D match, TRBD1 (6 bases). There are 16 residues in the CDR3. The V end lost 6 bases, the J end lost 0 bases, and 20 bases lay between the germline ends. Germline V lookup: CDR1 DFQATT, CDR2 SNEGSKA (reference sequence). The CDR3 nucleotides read TGCAGTGCCCACCCCAACAGGGCCCGGTTGAACACTGAAGCTTTCTTT. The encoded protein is CSAHPNRARLNTEAFF.

The CDR3 coding sequence is TGTGCCAGCTCCCAGGGCCCCTCGGGTGAAGCTTTCTTT. This sequence encodes CASSQGPSGEAFF. The chain couples TRBV2 to TRBJ1-1, with D possibly matching TRBD1 (5 bases). Trimming took 8 bases from V and 7 from J, leaving 17 bases between them. In germline, CDR1 is SNHLY, CDR2 FYNNEI. The CDR3 loop spans 13 amino acids.

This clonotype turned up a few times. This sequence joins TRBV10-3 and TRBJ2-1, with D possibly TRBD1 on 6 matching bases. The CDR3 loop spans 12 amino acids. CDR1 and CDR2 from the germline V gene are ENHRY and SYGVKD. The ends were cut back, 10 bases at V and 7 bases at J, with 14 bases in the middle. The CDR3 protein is CATHRVANEQFF. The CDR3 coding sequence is TGTGCCACTCACAGGGTAGCGAATGAGCAGTTCTTC.

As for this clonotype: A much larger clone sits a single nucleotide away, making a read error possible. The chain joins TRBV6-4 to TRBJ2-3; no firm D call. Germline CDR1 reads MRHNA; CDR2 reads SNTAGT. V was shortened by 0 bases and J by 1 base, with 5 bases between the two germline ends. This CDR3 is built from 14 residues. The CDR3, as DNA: TGTGCCAGCAGTGACTCCGCGGGCACAGATACGCAGTATTTT. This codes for CASSDSAGTDTQYF.

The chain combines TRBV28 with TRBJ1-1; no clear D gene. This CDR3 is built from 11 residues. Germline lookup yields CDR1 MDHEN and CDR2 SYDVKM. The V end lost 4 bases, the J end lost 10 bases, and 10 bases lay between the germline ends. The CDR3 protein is CASSYGERAFF. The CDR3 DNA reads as TGTGCCAGCAGTTACGGGGAGCGAGCTTTCTTT.

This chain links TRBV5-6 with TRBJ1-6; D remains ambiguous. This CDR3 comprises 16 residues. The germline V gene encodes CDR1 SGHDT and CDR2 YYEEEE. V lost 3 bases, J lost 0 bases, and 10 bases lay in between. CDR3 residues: CASSSTDISYNSPLHF. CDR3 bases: TGTGCCAGCAGCTCGACCGATATCTCCTATAATTCACCCCTCCACTTT.

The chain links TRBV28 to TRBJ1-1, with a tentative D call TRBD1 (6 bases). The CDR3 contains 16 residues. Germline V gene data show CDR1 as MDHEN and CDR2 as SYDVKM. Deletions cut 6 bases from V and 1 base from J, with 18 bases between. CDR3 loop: CASSPLSRGPNTEAFF. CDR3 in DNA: TGTGCCAGCAGCCCCTTATCCCGGGGGCCGAACACTGAAGCTTTCTTT.

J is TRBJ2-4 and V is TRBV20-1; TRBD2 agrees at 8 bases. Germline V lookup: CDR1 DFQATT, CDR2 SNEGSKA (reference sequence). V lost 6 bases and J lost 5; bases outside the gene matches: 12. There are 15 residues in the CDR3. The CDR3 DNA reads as TGCAGTGCCCCCCGGGGGGGCCAGGTTCAAAACATTCAGTACTTC. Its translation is CSAPRGGQVQNIQYF.

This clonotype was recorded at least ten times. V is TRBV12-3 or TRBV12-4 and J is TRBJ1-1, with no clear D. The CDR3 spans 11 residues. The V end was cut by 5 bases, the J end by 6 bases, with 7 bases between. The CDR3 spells CASSPGSEAFF. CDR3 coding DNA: TGTGCCAGCAGTCCGGGGTCTGAAGCTTTCTTT.

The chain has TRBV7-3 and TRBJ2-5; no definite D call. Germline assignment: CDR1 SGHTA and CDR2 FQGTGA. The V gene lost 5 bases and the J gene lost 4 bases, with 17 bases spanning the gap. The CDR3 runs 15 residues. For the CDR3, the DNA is TGTGCCAGCAGCGAGCTAGGTAAAGGCACAGAGACCCAGTACTTC. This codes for CASSELGKGTETQYF.

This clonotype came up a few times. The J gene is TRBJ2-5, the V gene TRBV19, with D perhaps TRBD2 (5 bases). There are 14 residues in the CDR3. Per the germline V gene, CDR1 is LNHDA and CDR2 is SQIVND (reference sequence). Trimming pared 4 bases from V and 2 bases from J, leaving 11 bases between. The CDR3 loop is CASSTRWRQETQYF. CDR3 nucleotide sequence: TGTGCCAGTAGTACCCGTTGGAGGCAAGAGACCCAGTACTTC.